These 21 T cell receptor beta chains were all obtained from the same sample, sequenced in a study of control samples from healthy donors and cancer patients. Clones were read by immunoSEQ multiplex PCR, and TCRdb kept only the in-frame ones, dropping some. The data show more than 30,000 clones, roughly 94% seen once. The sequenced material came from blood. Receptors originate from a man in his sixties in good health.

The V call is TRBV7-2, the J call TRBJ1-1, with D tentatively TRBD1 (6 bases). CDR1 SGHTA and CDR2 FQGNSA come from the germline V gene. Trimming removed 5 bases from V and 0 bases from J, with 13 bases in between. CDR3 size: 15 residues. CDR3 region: CASSQRGGVNTEAFF. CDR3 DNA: TGTGCCAGCAGCCAAAGGGGGGGAGTGAACACTGAAGCTTTCTTT.

The CDR3, as DNA: TGCGCCAGCAGCCATGGGACAGGGAACTATGGCTACACCTTC. Its translation is CASSHGTGNYGYTF. V is TRBV4-3 and J is TRBJ1-2; 9 positions match TRBD1. Germline trimming cut 3 bases from V and 2 bases from J; bases unmatched to any gene: 1. Germline CDR1 and CDR2: LGHNA and YSLEER. The CDR3 runs 14 residues.

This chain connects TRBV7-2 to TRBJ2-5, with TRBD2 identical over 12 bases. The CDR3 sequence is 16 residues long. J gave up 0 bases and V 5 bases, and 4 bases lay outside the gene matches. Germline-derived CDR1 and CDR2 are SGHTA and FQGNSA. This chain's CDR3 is CASSATSGGYQETQYF. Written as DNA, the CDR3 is TGTGCCAGCAGCGCCACTAGCGGGGGGTACCAAGAGACCCAGTACTTC.

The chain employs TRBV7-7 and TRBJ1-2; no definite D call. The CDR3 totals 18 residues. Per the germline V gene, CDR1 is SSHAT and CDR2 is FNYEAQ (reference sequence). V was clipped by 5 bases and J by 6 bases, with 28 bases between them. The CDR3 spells CASSPRFYGRALPHGYTF. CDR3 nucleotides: TGTGCCAGCAGCCCCCGTTTTTATGGAAGGGCTCTCCCCCATGGCTACACCTTC.

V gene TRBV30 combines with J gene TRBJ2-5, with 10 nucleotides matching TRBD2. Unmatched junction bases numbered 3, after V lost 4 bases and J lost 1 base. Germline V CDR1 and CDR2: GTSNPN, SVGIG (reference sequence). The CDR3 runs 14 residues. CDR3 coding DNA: TGTGCCTGGAAGGTAGCGGGGGGCCAAGAGACCCAGTACTTC. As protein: CAWKVAGGQETQYF.

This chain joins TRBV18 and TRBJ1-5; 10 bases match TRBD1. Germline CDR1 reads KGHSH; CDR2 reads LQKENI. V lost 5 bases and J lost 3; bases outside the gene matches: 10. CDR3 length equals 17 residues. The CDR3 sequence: CASSFGTGAIYNQPQHF. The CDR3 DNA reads TGTGCCAGCTCATTTGGGACAGGGGCGATATACAATCAGCCCCAGCATTTT.

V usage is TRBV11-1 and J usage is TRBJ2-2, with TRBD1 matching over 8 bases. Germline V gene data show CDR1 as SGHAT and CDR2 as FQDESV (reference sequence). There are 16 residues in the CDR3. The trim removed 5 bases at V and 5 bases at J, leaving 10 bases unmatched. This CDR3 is CASSAPGTGTTGELFF. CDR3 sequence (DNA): TGTGCCAGCAGCGCTCCCGGGACAGGAACTACCGGGGAGCTGTTTTTT.

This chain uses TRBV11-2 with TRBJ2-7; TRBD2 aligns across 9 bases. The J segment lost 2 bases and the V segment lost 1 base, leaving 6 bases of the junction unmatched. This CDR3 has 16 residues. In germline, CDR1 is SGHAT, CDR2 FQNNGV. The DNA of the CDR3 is TGTGCCAGCAGCTTAGGGGGTCGCGGGGGGGCCTACGAGCAGTACTTC. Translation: CASSLGGRGGAYEQYF. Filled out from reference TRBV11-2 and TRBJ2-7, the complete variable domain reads EAGVAQSPRYKIIEKRQSVAFWCNPISGHATLYWYQQILGQGPKLLIQFQNNGVVDDSQLPKDRFSAERLKGVDSTLKIQPAKLEDSAVYLCASSLGGRGGAYEQYFGPGTRLTVT.

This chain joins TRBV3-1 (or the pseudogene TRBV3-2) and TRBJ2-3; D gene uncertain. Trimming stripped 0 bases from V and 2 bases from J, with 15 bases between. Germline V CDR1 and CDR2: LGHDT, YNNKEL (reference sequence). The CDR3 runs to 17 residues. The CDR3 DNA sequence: TGTGCCAGCAGCCAAGATGGTCGCGGAGTACTCACAGATACGCAGTATTTT. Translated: CASSQDGRGVLTDTQYF.

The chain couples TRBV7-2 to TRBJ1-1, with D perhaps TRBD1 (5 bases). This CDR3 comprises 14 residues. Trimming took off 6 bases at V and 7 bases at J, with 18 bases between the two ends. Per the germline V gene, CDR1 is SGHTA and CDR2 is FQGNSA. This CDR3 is CASSPGQPGDEAFF. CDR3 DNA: TGTGCCAGCAGTCCAGGACAACCGGGGGATGAAGCTTTCTTT. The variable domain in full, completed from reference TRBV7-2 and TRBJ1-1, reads GAGVSQSPSNKVTEKGKDVELRCDPISGHTALYWYRQSLGQGLEFLIYFQGNSAPDKSGLPSDRFSAERTGGSVSTLTIQRTQQEDSAVYLCASSPGQPGDEAFFGQGTRLTVV.

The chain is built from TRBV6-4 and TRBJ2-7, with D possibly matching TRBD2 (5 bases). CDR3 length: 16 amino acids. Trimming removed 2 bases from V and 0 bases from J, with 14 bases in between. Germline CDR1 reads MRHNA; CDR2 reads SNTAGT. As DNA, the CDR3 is TGTGCCAGCAGTGACGCATTTACCGGGGACTCCTACGAGCAGTACTTC. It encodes CASSDAFTGDSYEQYF.

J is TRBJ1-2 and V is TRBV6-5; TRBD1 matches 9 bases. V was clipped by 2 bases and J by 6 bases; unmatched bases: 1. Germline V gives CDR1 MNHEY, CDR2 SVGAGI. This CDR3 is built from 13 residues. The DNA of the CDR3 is TGTGCCAGCAGTTACCGGGACAGGGATGGCTACACCTTC. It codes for CASSYRDRDGYTF.

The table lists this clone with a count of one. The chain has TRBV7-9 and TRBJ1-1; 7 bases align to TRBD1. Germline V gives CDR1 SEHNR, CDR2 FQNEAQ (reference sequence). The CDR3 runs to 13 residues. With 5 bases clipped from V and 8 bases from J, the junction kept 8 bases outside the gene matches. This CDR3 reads CASSPLLGGEAFF. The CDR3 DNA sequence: TGTGCCAGCAGCCCCTTGTTAGGGGGCGAAGCTTTCTTT.

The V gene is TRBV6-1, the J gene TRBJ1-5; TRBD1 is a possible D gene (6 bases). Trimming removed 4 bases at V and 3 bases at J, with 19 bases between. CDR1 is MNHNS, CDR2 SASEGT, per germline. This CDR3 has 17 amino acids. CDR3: CASSGLGGRGYNQPQHF. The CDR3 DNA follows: TGTGCCAGCAGTGGCTTGGGTGGGAGGGGGTACAATCAGCCCCAGCATTTT.

The CDR3 DNA sequence: TGTGCCAGTAACAACGGACTCTGGGATCACGAAGCTTTCTTT. Translation: CASNNGLWDHEAFF. The rearrangement uses TRBV19 and TRBJ1-1, with D hard to call. This CDR3 has 14 residues. The V end was cut by 7 bases, the J end by 8 bases, with 20 bases between. Germline CDR1 and CDR2: LNHDA and SQIVND (reference sequence). Together with reference TRBV19 and TRBJ1-1, the CDR3 gives the full variable domain: DGGITQSPKYLFRKEGQNVTLSCEQNLNHDAMYWYRQDPGQGLRLIYYSQIVNDFQKGDIAEGYSVSREKKESFPLTVTSAQKNPTAFYLCASNNGLWDHEAFFGQGTRLTVV.

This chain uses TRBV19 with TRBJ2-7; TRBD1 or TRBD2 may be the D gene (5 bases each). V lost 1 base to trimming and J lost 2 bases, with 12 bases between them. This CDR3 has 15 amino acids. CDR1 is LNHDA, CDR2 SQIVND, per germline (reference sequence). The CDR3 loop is CASSIVAGRPYEQYF. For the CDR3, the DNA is TGTGCCAGTAGTATAGTGGCAGGGAGACCCTACGAGCAGTACTTC.

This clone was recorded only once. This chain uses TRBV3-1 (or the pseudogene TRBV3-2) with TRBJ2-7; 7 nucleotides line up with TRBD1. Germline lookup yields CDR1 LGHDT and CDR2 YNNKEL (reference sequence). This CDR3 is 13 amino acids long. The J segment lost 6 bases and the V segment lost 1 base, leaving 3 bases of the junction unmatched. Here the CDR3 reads CASSQGAGGEQYF. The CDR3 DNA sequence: TGTGCCAGCAGCCAAGGGGCAGGGGGCGAGCAGTACTTC.

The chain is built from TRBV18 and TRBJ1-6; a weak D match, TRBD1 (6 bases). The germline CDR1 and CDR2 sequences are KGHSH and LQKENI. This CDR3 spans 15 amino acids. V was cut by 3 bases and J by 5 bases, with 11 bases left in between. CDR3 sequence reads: CASSPTRGDNSPLHF. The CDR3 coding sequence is TGTGCCAGCTCACCCACGAGGGGGGATAATTCACCCCTCCACTTT. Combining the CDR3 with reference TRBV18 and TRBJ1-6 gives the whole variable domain NAGVMQNPRHLVRRRGQEARLRCSPMKGHSHVYWYRQLPEEGLKFMVYLQKENIIDESGMPKERFSAEFPKEGPSILRIQQVVRGDSAAYFCASSPTRGDNSPLHFGNGTRLTVT.

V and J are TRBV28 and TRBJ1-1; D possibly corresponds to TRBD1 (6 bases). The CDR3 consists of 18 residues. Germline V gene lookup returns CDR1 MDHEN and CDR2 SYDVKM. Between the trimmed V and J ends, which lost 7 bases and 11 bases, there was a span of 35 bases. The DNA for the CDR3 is TGTGCCAGCATCCTTAGGTCGGGGGGGCCCCCGAAGGCGGCCCGTGCTTTCTTT. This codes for CASILRSGGPPKAARAFF.

The CDR3 DNA reads as TGTGCCAGCAGCCAAGAAGAGGGGCCTTTGCGCGGCTACACCTTC. It is translated as CASSQEEGPLRGYTF. The chain employs TRBV14 and TRBJ1-2; possible D gene TRBD1, 5 bases. The germline V and J ends were trimmed by 0 bases and 8 bases, with 16 bases remaining between them. CDR1 SGHDN and CDR2 FVKESK come from the germline V gene. The CDR3 contains 15 residues.

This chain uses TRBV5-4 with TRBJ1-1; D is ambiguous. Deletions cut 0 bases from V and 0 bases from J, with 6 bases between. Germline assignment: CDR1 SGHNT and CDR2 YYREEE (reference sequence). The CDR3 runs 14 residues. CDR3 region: CASSLDRMNTEAFF. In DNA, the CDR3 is TGTGCCAGCAGCTTGGATCGTATGAACACTGAAGCTTTCTTT.